Below, 32 T cell receptor beta chains from the same sample are listed, as sequenced in a study of blood T cell repertoires in COVID-19. Profiling relied on immunoSEQ multiplex PCR, and the TCRdb table lists in-frame clones only, not all of them. The sample shows some 260,000 clones, approximately 90% of them seen only once. The sequenced sample consisted of PBMCs or T cells enriched from blood (not recorded which). The source is a man aged 40-55 years who had recovered from COVID-19.

This chain uses TRBV6-5 with TRBJ2-7; 10 bases map to TRBD1. V gave up 10 bases and J gave up 4 bases; unmatched junction bases: 7. The CDR3 is 13 amino acids. CDR1 MNHEY and CDR2 SVGAGI come from the germline V gene. The CDR3 spells CAIRQGAMYEQYF. The CDR3 nucleotides read TGTGCCATCCGACAGGGGGCTATGTACGAGCAGTACTTC.

The chain carries TRBV10-2 and TRBJ2-7, with no clear D. The CDR3 covers 13 residues. Trimming pared 7 bases from V and 0 bases from J, leaving 10 bases between. Germline CDR1 is WSHSY and CDR2 is SAAADI. The CDR3 coding sequence is TGCGCCAGCATCTCAGCGAGCTCCTACGAGCAGTACTTC. It translates to CASISASSYEQYF.

This rearrangement joins TRBV6-1 to TRBJ2-7, with 13 bases lining up with TRBD2. Per the germline V gene, CDR1 is MNHNS and CDR2 is SASEGT. V lost 4 bases to trimming and J lost 0 bases; unmatched junction nucleotides: 3. The CDR3 contains 16 residues. CDR3 in amino acids: CASSGGLAGSSYEQYF. CDR3 coding DNA: TGTGCCAGCAGTGGGGGACTAGCGGGAAGCTCCTACGAGCAGTACTTC.

The J gene is TRBJ2-1, the V gene TRBV2; 7 nucleotides agree with TRBD2. J gave up 7 bases and V 6 bases, and 18 bases lay outside the gene matches. The CDR3 length is 17 residues. CDR1 and CDR2 (germline): SNHLY, FYNNEI. DNA of the CDR3: TGTGCCAGCAGGACCGGGACTAAACCCTTGATTGGAAATGAGCAGTTCTTC. It encodes CASRTGTKPLIGNEQFF.

The chain links TRBV5-1 to TRBJ1-1; D is undetermined. The germline V gene encodes CDR1 SGHRS and CDR2 YFSETQ. There are 15 residues in the CDR3. V was cut by 0 bases and J by 1 base, with 10 bases left in between. CDR3 nucleotide sequence: TGCGCCAGCAGCTTGGGCGGTCGGGGGAACACTGAAGCTTTCTTT. Translated: CASSLGGRGNTEAFF.

The V call is TRBV28, the J call TRBJ1-2; TRBD1 matches at 7 bases. The CDR3 extends over 14 amino acids. Germline values: CDR1 MDHEN, CDR2 SYDVKM. The junction had 8 bases not matched to a gene; V was cut back by 6 bases and J by 4 bases. The DNA for the CDR3 is TGTGCCAGCAGGCAATTACAGGGGTTCTATGGCTACACCTTC. Its translation is CASRQLQGFYGYTF.

This clone showed up just once. The chain uses TRBV5-4 and TRBJ1-2; 7 bases are a match to TRBD1. J was trimmed by 0 bases and V by 9 bases; bases with no gene match: 11. There are 15 residues in the CDR3. CDR1 SGHNT and CDR2 YYREEE come from the germline V gene (reference sequence). CDR3 in amino acids: CATGDSPKANYGYTF. The DNA for the CDR3 is TGTGCCACCGGGGACAGTCCAAAAGCTAACTATGGCTACACCTTC. The whole variable domain, remainder taken from reference TRBV5-4 and TRBJ1-2, is ETGVTQSPTHLIKTRGQQVTLRCSSQSGHNTVSWYQQALGQGPQFIFQYYREEENGRGNFPPRFSGLQFPNYSSELNVNALELDDSALYLCATGDSPKANYGYTFGSGTRLTVV.

This clone was counted a single time. The chain joins TRBV11-2 to TRBJ2-5, with TRBD2 matching 11 bases. The CDR3 length is 16 residues. Germline V gene sequence: CDR1 SGHAT, CDR2 FQNNGV. Losses at the gene ends were 5 bases for V and 0 bases for J; bases not matched to a gene: 5. The CDR3 sequence: CASSRRLAGNQETQYF. DNA of the CDR3: TGTGCCAGCAGCCGGCGACTAGCGGGAAACCAAGAGACCCAGTACTTC.

This clone was seen a single time. The V and J genes are TRBV25-1 and TRBJ2-5, with D possibly TRBD1 on 6 matching bases. The V gene's germline CDR1 is MGHDK and CDR2 SYGVNS. This CDR3 region has 15 residues. With 2 bases removed from V and 2 bases from J, the gap between germline ends came to 12 bases. CDR3 protein: CASSELGQLQETQYF. CDR3 bases: TGTGCCAGCAGTGAACTAGGACAGTTACAAGAGACCCAGTACTTC.

V and J are TRBV2 and TRBJ2-7, with TRBD1 as a possible D gene (6 bases). There are 15 residues in the CDR3. Germline CDR1 reads SNHLY; CDR2 reads FYNNEI. V was pared by 6 bases and J by 1 base, with 16 bases between. The CDR3 region has the DNA TGTGCCAGCAGGGATCCGGGACACGTTTCCTACGAGCAGTACTTC. It is translated as CASRDPGHVSYEQYF.

This chain connects TRBV29-1 to TRBJ1-2; the D gene is possibly TRBD1 (5 bases). The CDR3 spans 15 residues. In germline, CDR1 is SQVTM, CDR2 ANQGSEA. V lost 3 bases and J 4 bases, leaving 18 bases between the germline ends. In DNA form, the CDR3 reads TGCAGCGTTGAGATTGGACCAGGGTTATCCTATGGCTACACCTTC. This sequence encodes CSVEIGPGLSYGYTF.

CDR3 in amino acids: CASSSGHQSSGNTIYF. CDR3 DNA: TGTGCCAGCAGCTCGGGACATCAGAGCTCTGGAAACACCATATATTTT. V gene TRBV5-4 combines with J gene TRBJ1-3; perhaps TRBD1 as D (6 bases). Germline V gene data show CDR1 as SGHNT and CDR2 as YYREEE (reference sequence). The CDR3 loop spans 16 amino acids. V lost 3 bases, J lost 0 bases, and 13 bases lay in between.

The chain links TRBV24-1 to TRBJ1-5, with D unresolved. Per germline, CDR1 KGHDR and CDR2 SFDVKD. The CDR3 extends over 15 amino acids. The V and J ends lost 3 bases and 4 bases respectively, with 12 bases between them. The CDR3 DNA reads TGTGCCACCAGTGATCGCCGCCGGGGAAATCAGCCCCAGCATTTT. Translating gives CATSDRRRGNQPQHF.

The V call is TRBV11-2, the J call TRBJ2-1; 7 bases align to TRBD1. V gave up 5 bases and J gave up 14 bases; unmatched junction bases: 12. This CDR3 has 13 residues. Germline V gene sequence: CDR1 SGHAT, CDR2 FQNNGV. CDR3 bases: TGTGCCAGCAGCAACCCGGACGGGACAGAAAAGTTCTTC. Translation: CASSNPDGTEKFF. Looking up the rest from reference TRBV11-2 and TRBJ2-1 gives the full variable domain: EAGVAQSPRYKIIEKRQSVAFWCNPISGHATLYWYQQILGQGPKLLIQFQNNGVVDDSQLPKDRFSAERLKGVDSTLKIQPAKLEDSAVYLCASSNPDGTEKFFGPGTRLTVL.

This clone was seen just once. The chain employs TRBV9 and TRBJ2-1; a possible D gene is TRBD2 (6 bases). The V end lost 0 bases, the J end lost 0 bases, and 10 bases lay between the germline ends. Germline loops: CDR1 SGDLS, CDR2 YYNGEE. The CDR3 runs to 16 residues. The CDR3 region is CASSVAPGVSYNEQFF. CDR3 sequence (DNA): TGTGCCAGCAGCGTAGCTCCGGGGGTCTCCTACAATGAGCAGTTCTTC.

The gene calls are TRBV11-2 and TRBJ1-1; 7 bases line up with TRBD1. Germline lookup yields CDR1 SGHAT and CDR2 FQNNGV. The V and J ends lost 7 bases and 2 bases, in that order; junction bases with no gene match: 13. The CDR3 loop spans 16 amino acids. The DNA for the CDR3 is TGTGCCAGCACAACCACAGGGGTTAAGTTCAACACTGAAGCTTTCTTT. It specifies CASTTTGVKFNTEAFF.

The J gene is TRBJ2-1, the V gene TRBV7-3; 9 bases are a match to TRBD2. Germline values: CDR1 SGHTA, CDR2 FQGTGA. There are 15 residues in the CDR3. J gave up 6 bases and V 5 bases, and 8 bases lay outside the gene matches. The CDR3 nucleotides are TGTGCCAGCAGCCCCTGGGCTAGCGGGGTCAATGAGCAGTTCTTC. Amino acids: CASSPWASGVNEQFF.

The chain combines TRBV6-5 with TRBJ1-2, with TRBD1 matching over 9 bases. The V segment lost 0 bases and the J segment 8 bases; nucleotides outside the gene matches: 7. The CDR3 has 15 residues. The germline V gene has CDR1 MNHEY and CDR2 SVGAGI. The CDR3 reads CASSYSPQGAWGYTF. In DNA form, the CDR3 reads TGTGCCAGCAGTTACTCGCCACAGGGGGCCTGGGGCTACACCTTC.

The chain combines TRBV13 with TRBJ2-7, with a possible D match to TRBD2 (5 bases). CDR1 and CDR2 (germline): PRHDT, FYEKMQ (reference sequence). This CDR3 is built from 13 residues. The V gene lost 3 bases and the J gene lost 4 bases, with 10 bases spanning the gap. CDR3 protein: CASSFRGLYEQYF. The CDR3 DNA is TGTGCCAGCAGCTTCCGAGGGCTTTACGAGCAGTACTTC.

CDR3 protein: CATSDSRTSGYEQYF. Written as DNA, the CDR3 is TGTGCCACCAGTGATTCCCGGACTAGCGGTTACGAGCAGTACTTC. This rearrangement joins TRBV24-1 to TRBJ2-7; 10 nucleotides align to TRBD2. After removal of 2 bases from V and 4 bases from J, the junction contained 4 bases not matched to a gene. The CDR3 is 15 amino acids. Germline V gives CDR1 KGHDR, CDR2 SFDVKD.

V usage is TRBV9 and J usage is TRBJ2-1; 8 bases fit TRBD2. CDR3 size: 14 residues. V shed 4 bases and J 6 bases; nucleotides not matched to a gene: 6. CDR1 SGDLS and CDR2 YYNGEE come from the germline V gene. The CDR3 nucleotides are TGTGCCAGCAGCACCCCGGGGGGGGCCAATGAGCAGTTCTTC. Its translation is CASSTPGGANEQFF.

This chain links TRBV18 with TRBJ2-1, with TRBD2 matching 14 bases. CDR3 length: 19 residues. Germline V CDR1 and CDR2: KGHSH, LQKENI. The V gene end was trimmed by 3 bases and the J gene end by 4 bases; junction bases not matched to a gene: 11. CDR3 bases: TGTGCCAGCTCACCGTCAAATCCGGGACTAGCGGGGGTGTACAATGAGCAGTTCTTC. The encoded protein is CASSPSNPGLAGVYNEQFF.

The J gene is TRBJ1-2, the V gene TRBV4-3; no clear D. From germline, CDR1 is LGHNA and CDR2 YSLEER. CDR3 size: 16 residues. Deletions cut 0 bases from V and 4 bases from J, with 15 bases between. The CDR3 loop reads CASSQERGIRGYGYTF. CDR3 DNA: TGCGCCAGCAGCCAAGAAAGAGGAATTCGGGGCTATGGCTACACCTTC.

This clone occurred a few times. The chain joins TRBV19 to TRBJ1-5; 8 positions match TRBD1. Trimming removed 2 bases from V and 6 bases from J; junction bases left unmatched: 18. This CDR3 is 19 amino acids long. Germline V gene data show CDR1 as LNHDA and CDR2 as SQIVND (reference sequence). CDR3 sequence: CASSIYKDDGTGLSQPQHF. The CDR3, as DNA: TGTGCCAGTAGTATATATAAGGATGACGGGACAGGATTATCTCAGCCCCAGCATTTT.

This chain uses TRBV13 with TRBJ2-2; a weak D match, TRBD2 (6 bases). V gave up 7 bases and J gave up 8 bases, with 20 bases separating them. Germline V gives CDR1 PRHDT, CDR2 FYEKMQ (reference sequence). The CDR3 extends over 15 amino acids. In DNA, the CDR3 is TGTGCCAGCATTTCGCGGGGATTTAATGGAGGGGAGCTGTTTTTT. This encodes CASISRGFNGGELFF.

There are a few counts of this clone. This chain links TRBV6-2 or TRBV6-3 with TRBJ2-5; 11 positions agree with TRBD2. J gave up 4 bases and V 5 bases, and 3 bases lay outside the gene matches. Germline V CDR1 and CDR2: MNHEY, SVGEGT. The CDR3 totals 14 residues. The CDR3 is CASSPGLAGETQYF. DNA for the CDR3: TGTGCCAGCAGTCCCGGACTAGCGGGAGAGACCCAGTACTTC.

This clone was recorded a few times. The rearrangement joins TRBV29-1 to TRBJ1-1; D is uncertain. V gave up 3 bases and J gave up 3 bases, with 8 bases separating them. The CDR3 is 12 residues long. In germline, CDR1 is SQVTM, CDR2 ANQGSEA. Here the CDR3 reads CSVEPEDTEAFF. DNA of the CDR3: TGCAGCGTTGAGCCGGAGGACACTGAAGCTTTCTTT.

This chain joins TRBV13 and TRBJ2-5; D is uncertain. Trimming took 0 bases from V and 4 from J, leaving 9 bases between them. Germline CDR1 reads PRHDT; CDR2 reads FYEKMQ (reference sequence). CDR3 length equals 14 residues. CDR3 sequence reads: CASSLGPSSETQYF. The CDR3 DNA reads TGTGCCAGCAGCTTAGGCCCTAGTTCAGAGACCCAGTACTTC.

J is TRBJ2-2 and V is TRBV4-1; tentative D call: TRBD1 (5 bases). Per the germline V gene, CDR1 is MGHRA and CDR2 is YSYEKL. This CDR3 spans 17 amino acids. With 0 bases removed from V and 5 bases from J, the gap between germline ends came to 16 bases. The DNA for the CDR3 is TGCGCCAGCAGCCAAGAAACGGCAGGGCTCGGGACCGGGGAGCTGTTTTTT. Translated: CASSQETAGLGTGELFF.

The CDR3 loop reads CASSLYWGSLRGGAEAFF. Written as DNA, the CDR3 is TGTGCCAGCAGCTTATATTGGGGGAGCCTCCGGGGCGGGGCTGAAGCTTTCTTT. V is TRBV7-2 and J is TRBJ1-1, with D possibly TRBD1 on 5 matching bases. Germline CDR1 reads SGHTA; CDR2 reads FQGNSA. The ends were cut back, 2 bases at V and 6 bases at J, with 25 bases in the middle. The CDR3 is 18 residues long.

The chain is built from TRBV7-2 and TRBJ2-1; 7 bases are shared with TRBD2. The CDR3 length is 15 residues. J lost 8 bases, V lost 1 base, and 8 bases had no gene match. CDR1 and CDR2 from the germline V gene are SGHTA and FQGNSA. This chain's CDR3 is CASSLVWGLNDEQFF. DNA of the CDR3: TGTGCCAGCAGCTTAGTTTGGGGACTAAATGATGAGCAGTTCTTC.

This clone was detected only once. The CDR3 spells CASSQDRDSGSTDTQYF. CDR3 bases: TGTGCCAGCAGCCAAGATCGTGATAGCGGGAGCACAGATACGCAGTATTTT. V is TRBV3-1 (or the pseudogene TRBV3-2) and J is TRBJ2-3; 7 bases line up with TRBD2. V trimming: 0 bases; J trimming: 0 bases; junction bases outside the gene matches: 6. Looked up from germline, CDR1 is LGHDT and CDR2 is YNNKEL (reference sequence). This CDR3 comprises 17 residues.